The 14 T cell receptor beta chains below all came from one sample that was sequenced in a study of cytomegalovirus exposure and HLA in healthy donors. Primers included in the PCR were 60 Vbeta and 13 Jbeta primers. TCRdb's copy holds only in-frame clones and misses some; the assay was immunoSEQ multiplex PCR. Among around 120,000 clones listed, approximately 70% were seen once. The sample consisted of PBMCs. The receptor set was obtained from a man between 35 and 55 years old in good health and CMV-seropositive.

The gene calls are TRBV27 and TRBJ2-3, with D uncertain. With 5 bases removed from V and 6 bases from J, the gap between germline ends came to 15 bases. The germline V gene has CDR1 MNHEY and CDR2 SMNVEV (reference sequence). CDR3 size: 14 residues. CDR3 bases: TGTGCCAGCAGTCCCTTTGCGCTTTCGGATACGCAGTATTTT. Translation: CASSPFALSDTQYF.

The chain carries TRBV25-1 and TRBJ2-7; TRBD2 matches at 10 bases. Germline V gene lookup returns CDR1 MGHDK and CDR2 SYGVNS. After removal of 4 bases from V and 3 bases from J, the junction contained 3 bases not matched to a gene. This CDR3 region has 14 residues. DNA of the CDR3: TGTGCCAGCAGTGGAGCGGGAGGGGACTACGAGCAGTACGTC. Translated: CASSGAGGDYEQYV.

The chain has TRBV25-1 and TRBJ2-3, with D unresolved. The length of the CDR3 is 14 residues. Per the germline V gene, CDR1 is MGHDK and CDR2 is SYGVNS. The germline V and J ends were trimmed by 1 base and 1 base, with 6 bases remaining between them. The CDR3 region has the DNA TGTGCCAGCAGTGAATTTGAGGGCACAGATACGCAGTATTTT. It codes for CASSEFEGTDTQYF.

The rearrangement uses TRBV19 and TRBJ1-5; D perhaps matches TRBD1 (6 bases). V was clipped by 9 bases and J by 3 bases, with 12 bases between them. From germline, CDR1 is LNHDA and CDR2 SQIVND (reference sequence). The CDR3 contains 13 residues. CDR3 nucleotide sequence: TGTGCCAGCTCAAACAGGGCCAATCAGCCCCAGCATTTT. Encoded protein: CASSNRANQPQHF. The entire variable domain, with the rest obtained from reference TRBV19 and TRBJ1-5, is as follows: DGGITQSPKYLFRKEGQNVTLSCEQNLNHDAMYWYRQDPGQGLRLIYYSQIVNDFQKGDIAEGYSVSREKKESFPLTVTSAQKNPTAFYLCASSNRANQPQHFGDGTRLSIL.

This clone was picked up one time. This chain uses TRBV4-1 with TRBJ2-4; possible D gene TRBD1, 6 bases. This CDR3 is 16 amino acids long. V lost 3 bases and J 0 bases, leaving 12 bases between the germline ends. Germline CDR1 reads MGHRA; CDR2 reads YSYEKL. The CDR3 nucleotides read TGCGCCAGCAGCCACCAAGGGGGTGAAGCCAAAAACATTCAGTACTTC. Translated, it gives CASSHQGGEAKNIQYF.

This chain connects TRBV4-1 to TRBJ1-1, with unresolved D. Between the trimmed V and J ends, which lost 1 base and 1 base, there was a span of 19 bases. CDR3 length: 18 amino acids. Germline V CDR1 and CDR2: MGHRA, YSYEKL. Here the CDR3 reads CASSQGVPRGERNTEAFF. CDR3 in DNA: TGCGCCAGCAGCCAAGGGGTCCCTCGGGGTGAGAGGAACACTGAAGCTTTCTTT.

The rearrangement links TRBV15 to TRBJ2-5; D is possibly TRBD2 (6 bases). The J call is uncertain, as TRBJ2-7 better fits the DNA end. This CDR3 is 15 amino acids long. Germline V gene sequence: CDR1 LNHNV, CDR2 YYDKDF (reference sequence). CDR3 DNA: TGTGCCACCAGCAGAGGGGGGGAGCATCCCTACGAGCAGTACTTC. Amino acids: CATSRGGEHPYEQYF.

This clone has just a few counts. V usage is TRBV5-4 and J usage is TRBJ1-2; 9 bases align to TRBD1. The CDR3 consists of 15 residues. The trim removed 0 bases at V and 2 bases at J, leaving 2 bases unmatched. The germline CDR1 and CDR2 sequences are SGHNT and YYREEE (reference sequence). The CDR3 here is CASSLDRGPNYGYTF. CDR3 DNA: TGTGCCAGCAGCTTGGACAGGGGGCCCAACTATGGCTACACCTTC.

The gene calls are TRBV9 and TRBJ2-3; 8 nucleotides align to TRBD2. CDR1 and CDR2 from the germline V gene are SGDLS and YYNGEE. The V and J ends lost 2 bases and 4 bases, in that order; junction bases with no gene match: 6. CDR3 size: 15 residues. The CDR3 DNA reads TGTGCCAGCAGCGTTCGGGAGGGCCTCGCAGATACGCAGTATTTT. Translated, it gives CASSVREGLADTQYF.

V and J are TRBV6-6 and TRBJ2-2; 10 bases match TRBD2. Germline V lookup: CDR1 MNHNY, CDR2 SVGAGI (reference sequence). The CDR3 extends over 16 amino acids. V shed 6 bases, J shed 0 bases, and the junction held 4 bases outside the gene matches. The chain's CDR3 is CASSRLAGSNTGELFF. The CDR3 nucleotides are TGTGCCAGCAGCCGACTAGCGGGCTCGAACACCGGGGAGCTGTTTTTT.

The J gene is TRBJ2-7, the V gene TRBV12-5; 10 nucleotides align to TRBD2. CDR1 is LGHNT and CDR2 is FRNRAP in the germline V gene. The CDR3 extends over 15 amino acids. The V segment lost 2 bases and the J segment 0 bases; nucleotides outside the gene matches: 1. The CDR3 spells CASGLPSGSSYEQYF. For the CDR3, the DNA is TGTGCTAGTGGTTTGCCTAGCGGGAGCTCCTACGAGCAGTACTTC.

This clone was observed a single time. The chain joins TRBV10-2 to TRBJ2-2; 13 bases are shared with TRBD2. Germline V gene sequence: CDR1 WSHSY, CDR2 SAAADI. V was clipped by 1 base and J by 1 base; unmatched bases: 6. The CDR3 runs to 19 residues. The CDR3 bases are TGCGCCAGCAGTGAGTATGGGACTAGCGGGATCGGGAACACCGGGGAGCTGTTTTTT. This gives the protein CASSEYGTSGIGNTGELFF.

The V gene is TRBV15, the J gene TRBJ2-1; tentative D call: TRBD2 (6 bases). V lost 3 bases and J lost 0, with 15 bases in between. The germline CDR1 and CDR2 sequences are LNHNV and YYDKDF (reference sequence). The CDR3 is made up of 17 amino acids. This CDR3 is CATSRDKGGSSYNEQFF. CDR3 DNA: TGTGCCACCAGCAGGGATAAGGGAGGCAGCTCCTACAATGAGCAGTTCTTC.

In nucleotides, the CDR3 is TGTGCCAGCAGCCAAAGAACGAGAGGGTCCTCTGGAAACACCATATATTTT. It encodes CASSQRTRGSSGNTIYF. The chain combines TRBV5-4 with TRBJ1-3; D uncertain. CDR3 length: 17 amino acids. Germline CDR1 SGHNT, CDR2 YYREEE (reference sequence). V gave up 4 bases and J gave up 0 bases, with 17 bases separating them.